Included here is one T cell receptor (beta chain) sequence, with context. The antigen is not known. This specimen belongs to a study of beta chain features in type 1 diabetes. Study-wide points: In every one of the four CD4+ subsets, TCRB CDR3s were moderately but significantly shorter in Type 1 diabetes patients.

Looked up from germline, CDR1 is ENHRY and CDR2 is SYGVKD. V was shortened by 4 bases and J by 7 bases, with 7 bases between the two germline ends. The CDR3 extends over 12 amino acids. Expressed TCRB transcripts got sequenced, as all isolated RNA was reverse transcribed. Clones were sequenced by immunoSEQ multiplex PCR, and TCRdb holds only the in-frame ones, with some missing. The repertoire holds around 41,000 clones, with 60% to 75% as singletons. The authors sorted CD4+ naive, central memory, regulatory and stem cell-like memory cells via CD45RO/CCR7/CD25/CD127/CD95/CD27. The sample taken for sequencing was Tregs from blood. The V gene is TRBV10-3, the J gene TRBJ2-2; no firm D call. The sequence derives from a man aged 30 to 45 with type 1 diabetes. Some clones in this sample may be carry-over from other donors' samples. CDR3 sequence (DNA): TGTGCCATCAGTGGCCCGGGCGGGGAGCTGTTTTTT. Its translation is CAISGPGGELFF.